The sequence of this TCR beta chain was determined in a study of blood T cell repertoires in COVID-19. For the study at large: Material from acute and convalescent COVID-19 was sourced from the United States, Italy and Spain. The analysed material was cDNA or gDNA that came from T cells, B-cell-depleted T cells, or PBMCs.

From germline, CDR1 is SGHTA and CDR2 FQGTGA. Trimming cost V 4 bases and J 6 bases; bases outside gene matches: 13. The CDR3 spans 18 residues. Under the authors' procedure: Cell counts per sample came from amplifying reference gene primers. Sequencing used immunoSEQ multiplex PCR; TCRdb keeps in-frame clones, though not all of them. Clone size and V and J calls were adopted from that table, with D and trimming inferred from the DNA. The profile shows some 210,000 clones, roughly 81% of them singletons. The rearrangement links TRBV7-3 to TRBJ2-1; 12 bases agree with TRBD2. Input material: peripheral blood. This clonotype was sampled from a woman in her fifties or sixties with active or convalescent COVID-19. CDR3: CASSSYRRLAGVGNEQFF. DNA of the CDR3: TGTGCCAGCAGCTCTTACCGAAGACTAGCGGGAGTGGGCAATGAGCAGTTCTTC.